A selection of T cell receptor beta chains follows, all from one sample in a study of blood T cell repertoires in COVID-19. The data were produced by immunoSEQ multiplex PCR, yet TCRdb's version contains in-frame clones alone and is incomplete. This table holds fewer than 500,000 clones, 88% found once. Source material: PBMCs or T cells enriched from blood (not recorded which). These receptors came from a woman in her twenties or thirties with acute COVID-19. Both conserved end residues are part of each CDR3. A D gene is named only where the DNA matches it firmly. Clone size is given for some rows only: seen once, a few or many times, or a class if the clone is expanded.

d_gene	abundance	v_gene	j_gene	CDR3aa	CDR3nt
NA	NA	TRBV10-3	TRBJ2-7	CAISLSRDEQYF	TGTGCCATCAGCTTATCACGGGACGAGCAGTACTTC
TRBD2	NA	TRBV6-2/TRBV6-3	TRBJ2-3	CASSYPTSGGSTDTQYF	TGTGCCAGCAGTTACCCGACTAGCGGGGGAAGCACAGATACGCAGTATTTT
NA	NA	TRBV30	TRBJ2-5	CAWSRTDTTQYF	TGTGCCTGGAGTCGGACGGACACGACCCAGTACTTC
TRBD1	NA	TRBV5-1	TRBJ1-1	CASSFKTGEMNTEAFF	TGCGCCAGCAGCTTCAAAACAGGGGAAATGAACACTGAAGCTTTCTTT
TRBD1	NA	TRBV2	TRBJ1-5	CASSRGRGNQPQHF	TGTGCCAGCAGCAGGGGGCGCGGCAATCAGCCCCAGCATTTT
NA	NA	TRBV30	TRBJ1-4	CAWKKSGLATNEKLFF	TGTGCCTGGAAGAAGTCAGGGCTTGCAACTAATGAAAAACTGTTTTTT
TRBD1	NA	TRBV6-5	TRBJ2-7	CATNDRGREQYF	TGTGCCACGAACGACAGGGGAAGAGAGCAGTACTTC
TRBD2	NA	TRBV30	TRBJ2-7	CAWRDPGLPFEQYF	TGTGCCTGGAGGGACCCGGGACTACCATTCGAGCAGTACTTC
TRBD2	NA	TRBV29-1	TRBJ2-1	CSVINSGGARNEQFF	TGCAGCGTAATAAATAGCGGGGGGGCCAGGAATGAGCAGTTCTTC
NA	NA	TRBV15	TRBJ1-3	CATSRDPSRSGNTIYF	TGTGCCACCAGCAGAGACCCGTCACGGTCTGGAAACACCATATATTTT
TRBD1	NA	TRBV2	TRBJ2-7	CANRGNYEQYF	TGTGCGAACAGGGGAAACTACGAGCAGTACTTC
NA	NA	TRBV12-3/TRBV12-4	TRBJ1-5	CASSRMNQPQHF	TGTGCCAGCAGTCGTATGAATCAGCCCCAGCATTTT
TRBD2	NA	TRBV7-2	TRBJ2-4	CASSFQGGVAKNIQYF	TGTGCCAGCAGCTTTCAGGGAGGGGTAGCCAAAAACATTCAGTACTTC
TRBD1	NA	TRBV19	TRBJ1-2	CASSLGAGQYGGYTF	TGTGCCAGTAGTTTGGGGGCGGGACAGTATGGCGGCTACACCTTC
NA	NA	TRBV19	TRBJ1-2	CASSTGGSDLGYGYTF	TGTGCCAGTAGTACCGGTGGAAGCGATCTTGGCTATGGCTACACCTTC
NA	NA	TRBV20-1	TRBJ2-5	CSASYGETQYF	TGCAGTGCTAGCTATGGAGAGACCCAGTACTTC
TRBD1	NA	TRBV10-3	TRBJ1-1	CAMRPGDRSEAFF	TGTGCCATGAGGCCCGGGGACAGAAGTGAAGCTTTCTTT
NA	NA	TRBV18	TRBJ1-1	CASSPPQGTEAFF	TGTGCCAGCTCACCACCCCAGGGGACTGAAGCTTTCTTT
TRBD1	NA	TRBV7-2	TRBJ1-2	CASRPTGGAGYGYTF	TGTGCCAGCAGGCCCACAGGGGGCGCCGGGTATGGCTACACCTTC
TRBD1	NA	TRBV19	TRBJ2-6	CASSHTGAGANVLTF	TGTGCCAGTAGTCACACAGGGGCTGGGGCCAACGTCCTGACTTTC
NA	NA	TRBV3-1/TRBV3-2	TRBJ1-2	CASSPGIYGYTF	TGTGCCAGCAGCCCAGGGATTTATGGCTACACCTTC
TRBD2	once	TRBV3-1/TRBV3-2	TRBJ2-2	CASSRRTSVNTGELFF	TGTGCCAGCAGCCGGCGGACTAGCGTTAACACCGGGGAGCTGTTTTTT
NA	NA	TRBV7-3	TRBJ2-1	CASSPQYGNEQFF	TGTGCCAGCAGCCCACAGTACGGCAATGAGCAGTTCTTC
TRBD2	NA	TRBV27	TRBJ2-1	CASSLLTSGGSYNEQFF	TGTGCCAGCAGTTTATTAACTAGCGGGGGGTCCTACAATGAGCAGTTCTTC
TRBD2	NA	TRBV3-1/TRBV3-2	TRBJ2-1	CASGTSGGVPKRYNEQFF	TGTGCCAGCGGGACTAGCGGGGGGGTCCCAAAACGCTACAATGAGCAGTTCTTC
TRBD1	NA	TRBV10-2	TRBJ1-5	CASRGNGTGPKGAQHF	TGCGCCAGCAGGGGGAACGGGACAGGTCCCAAGGGGGCCCAGCATTTT
TRBD1	NA	TRBV6-5	TRBJ1-6	CASRPPGQGISPLHF	TGTGCCAGCAGACCTCCGGGACAGGGGATTTCACCCCTCCACTTT
TRBD2	NA	TRBV7-2	TRBJ2-5	CASSFAGGVQETQYF	TGTGCCAGCAGCTTTGCGGGGGGGGTCCAAGAGACCCAGTACTTC
NA	NA	TRBV7-6	TRBJ1-4	CASSLGRSNEKLFF	TGTGCCAGCAGCTTGGGCAGATCTAATGAAAAACTGTTTTTT
NA	once	TRBV7-6	TRBJ2-7	CASSTTQGSYEQYF	TGTGCCAGCAGCACGACGCAGGGGTCCTACGAGCAGTACTTC
TRBD2	once	TRBV7-2	TRBJ2-1	CASRLPPSGGAHNEQFF	TGTGCCAGCAGGCTCCCCCCCAGCGGGGGGGCCCACAATGAGCAGTTCTTC